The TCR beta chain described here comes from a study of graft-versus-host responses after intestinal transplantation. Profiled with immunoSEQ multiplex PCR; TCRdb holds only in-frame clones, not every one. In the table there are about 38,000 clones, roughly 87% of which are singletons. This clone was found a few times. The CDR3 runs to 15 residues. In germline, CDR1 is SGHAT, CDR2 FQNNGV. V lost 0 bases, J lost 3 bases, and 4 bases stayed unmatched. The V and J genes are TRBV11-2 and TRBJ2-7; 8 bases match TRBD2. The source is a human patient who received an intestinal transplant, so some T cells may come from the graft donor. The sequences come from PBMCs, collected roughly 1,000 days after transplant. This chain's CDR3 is CASSLERTSRYEQYF. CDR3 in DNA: TGTGCCAGCAGCTTAGAGAGGACTAGCCGCTACGAGCAGTACTTC.